The clone carrying this T cell receptor beta chain was observed many times. This sample is drawn from a study of CD8 T cells in ankylosing spondylitis. CDR3 length: 15 amino acids. Trimming at V came to 5 bases and at J to 7 bases, leaving 6 bases not matched to a gene. Germline V gene lookup returns CDR1 SGHRS and CDR2 YFSETQ. TCRdb redid the calling of the 5' RACE reads with MiXCR, one entry per CDR3 protein. The data show 220,000 or so distinct CDR3 sequences, 10% seen once. The clonotype originates from a male donor with ankylosing spondylitis or in good health (not recorded which). Sequencing was performed on blood, either unsorted or a sorted T cell fraction (not recorded which). The V call is TRBV5-1, the J call TRBJ2-1, with 13 bases identical to TRBD2. CDR3 sequence: CASSFRTSGGNEQFF. In DNA, the CDR3 is TGCGCCAGCAGTTTTCGGACTAGCGGGGGTAATGAGCAGTTCTTC.